A selection of T cell receptor beta chains follows, all from one sample in a study of T cells in Graves' hyperthyroidism and ophthalmopathy. Via MiXCR, TCRdb re-called the multiplex PCR reads, giving one row per CDR3 protein. The top ten clones hold less than 9.5% of a sample with hundreds of thousands of distinct CDR3 sequences, roughly 45% of them seen once. Sequenced: peripheral blood or thyroid tissue (not recorded which). These receptors all stem from an adult man with Graves' disease, either hyperthyroidism or ophthalmopathy (not recorded which). The CDR3 runs from the conserved cysteine through the conserved F or W. D genes are given only for firm matches. Expanded clones are given a class, and other clones once, few, many or no size at all.

cdr3_aa cdr3_nt j_call v_call clone_size d_call cdr3_length
CSVELWQTAYEQYF TGCAGCGTTGAACTGTGGCAGACGGCCTACGAGCAGTACTTC TRBJ2-7 TRBV29-1 many - 14
CSVALTGAGGYTIYF TGCAGCGTTGCCCTGACAGGGGCCGGCGGCTACACCATATATTTT TRBJ1-3 TRBV29-1 - TRBD1 15
CSAGTGGLNTEAFF TGCAGCGCCGGGACAGGGGGACTGAACACTGAAGCTTTCTTT TRBJ1-1 TRBV29-1 once TRBD1 14
CASSEGGMNTEAFF TGTGCCAGCAGTGAGGGGGGCATGAACACTGAAGCTTTCTTT TRBJ1-1 TRBV6-4 few - 14
CSATKVNTEAFF TGCAGTGCAACAAAGGTGAACACTGAAGCTTTCTTT TRBJ1-1 TRBV20-1 few - 12
CASSRGTSGRPTTGELFF TGCGCCAGCAGCAGGGGGACTAGCGGGAGACCTACGACCGGGGAGCTGTTTTTT TRBJ2-2 TRBV5-1 few TRBD2 18
CASSLVGTEMNTEAFF TGTGCCAGCAGCTTGGTCGGGACAGAAATGAACACTGAAGCTTTCTTT TRBJ1-1 TRBV5-6 few TRBD1 16
CASSVAGARGYTF TGTGCCAGCAGCGTTGCAGGGGCGCGCGGCTACACCTTC TRBJ1-2 TRBV25-1 - - 13
CASSFEQGYGYTF TGTGCCAGCAGCTTCGAACAGGGCTATGGCTACACCTTC TRBJ1-2 TRBV6-5 - - 13
CASRMTGRNSPLHF TGTGCCAGCAGGATGACAGGGCGAAATTCACCCCTCCACTTT TRBJ1-6 TRBV6-5 many TRBD1 14
CASNRQGGNQPQHF TGTGCCAGCAATCGACAGGGGGGCAATCAGCCCCAGCATTTT TRBJ1-5 TRBV6-1 few TRBD1 14
CAISESIGGESNQPQHF TGTGCCATCAGTGAGTCGATCGGGGGGGAAAGCAATCAGCCCCAGCATTTT TRBJ1-5 TRBV10-3 many - 17
CASSQGQPMRGYTF TGTGCCAGCAGCCAGGGACAGCCTATGAGAGGCTACACCTTC TRBJ1-2 TRBV7-9 - TRBD1 14
CASSFSPGTYEQYF TGTGCCAGCAGCTTTTCCCCAGGGACCTACGAGCAGTACTTC TRBJ2-7 TRBV7-2 many - 14
CASRSEGGEKLFF TGCGCCAGCAGAAGCGAGGGGGGAGAAAAACTGTTTTTT TRBJ1-4 TRBV5-1 - - 13
CASSGGGTGEYNEQFF TGTGCCAGCAGTGGCGGGGGGACAGGGGAATACAATGAGCAGTTCTTC TRBJ2-1 TRBV2 - TRBD1 16
CASSETGLNTEAFF TGTGCCAGCAGCGAAACAGGGTTGAACACTGAAGCTTTCTTT TRBJ1-1 TRBV2 many - 14
CAAAGRGDTEAFF TGTGCCGCAGCAGGTAGGGGGGACACTGAAGCTTTCTTT TRBJ1-1 TRBV6-5 - - 13
CASRDLTNYGYTF TGTGCCAGCAGGGATCTTACTAACTATGGCTACACCTTC TRBJ1-2 TRBV2 many - 13
CASSLSLGLDTEAFF TGTGCCAGCAGCTTATCTCTGGGCTTGGACACTGAAGCTTTCTTT TRBJ1-1 TRBV7-7 - - 15
CASSEGGRDTNQPQHF TGTGCCAGCAGTGAAGGGGGCAGGGACACCAATCAGCCCCAGCATTTT TRBJ1-5 TRBV2 - - 16
CASKKGTYGYTF TGTGCCAGCAAGAAGGGAACCTATGGCTACACCTTC TRBJ1-2 TRBV10-3 - - 12
CASSYSAGLNTEAFF TGTGCCAGCAGTTACTCGGCAGGGCTGAACACTGAAGCTTTCTTT TRBJ1-1 TRBV6-5 few - 15
CAISEPAGPWRYEQYF TGTGCCATCAGTGAGCCCGCCGGACCTTGGAGATACGAGCAGTACTTC TRBJ2-7 TRBV10-3 - - 16
CASRFDRGNTIYF TGTGCCAGCAGATTCGACAGGGGGAACACCATATATTTT TRBJ1-3 TRBV6-1 few TRBD1 13
CASSHTSGTYEQYF TGTGCCAGCAGCCACACTAGCGGAACCTACGAGCAGTACTTC TRBJ2-7 TRBV9 - TRBD2 14
CASSRQGFGQPQHF TGTGCCAGTTCAAGACAGGGTTTCGGTCAGCCCCAGCATTTT TRBJ1-5 TRBV19 many TRBD1 14
CASSFTGSTDTIYF TGTGCCAGCAGTTTCACCGGGTCCACGGACACCATATATTTT TRBJ1-3 TRBV12-3/TRBV12-4 many - 14
CSIDRLNTEAFF TGCAGCATTGACAGACTGAACACTGAAGCTTTCTTT TRBJ1-1 TRBV29-1 many - 12
CSARLTRETQYF TGCAGTGCTAGACTGACTAGAGAGACCCAGTACTTC TRBJ2-5 TRBV20-1 - - 12
CASSLDRRITEAFF TGCGCCAGCAGCTTGGATCGGCGGATCACTGAAGCTTTCTTT TRBJ1-1 TRBV5-1 - - 14
CASSFSGRRNTEAFF TGTGCCAGCAGCTTCAGCGGGAGAAGGAACACTGAAGCTTTCTTT TRBJ1-1 TRBV7-9 few - 15
CAVQGQDYNSPLHF TGTGCCGTACAAGGACAGGACTATAATTCACCCCTCCACTTT TRBJ1-6 TRBV24-1 many TRBD1 14
CASSTSVKPFEQYF TGTGCCAGCAGCACTAGCGTGAAACCGTTCGAGCAGTACTTC TRBJ2-7 TRBV7-9 few TRBD2 14
CASSEWDSSEKLFF TGTGCCAGCAGTGAGTGGGACAGTTCAGAAAAACTGTTTTTT TRBJ1-4 TRBV2 once TRBD1 14
CASSGSRGNYGYTF TGTGCCAGCAGCGGATCCAGGGGAAACTATGGCTACACCTTC TRBJ1-2 TRBV9 - - 14
CARTMTDTNYGYTF TGTGCCCGGACAATGACAGACACTAACTATGGCTACACCTTC TRBJ1-2 TRBV7-9 - - 14
CASSADTGRGNSPLHF TGTGCCAGCAGCGCAGACACAGGGCGGGGGAATTCACCCCTCCACTTT TRBJ1-6 TRBV7-9 - - 16
CASSYRGPSQHF TGTGCCAGCAGTTACAGGGGGCCCTCGCAGCATTTT TRBJ1-5 TRBV6-2/TRBV6-3 few TRBD1 12
CASSLDGRGGEAFF TGTGCCAGCAGCTTAGACGGTAGGGGCGGTGAAGCTTTCTTT TRBJ1-1 TRBV7-2 - - 14
CSARDAVQLNTEAFF TGCAGTGCTAGAGATGCGGTACAGCTGAACACTGAAGCTTTCTTT TRBJ1-1 TRBV20-1 few - 15
CSVAEIANYGYTF TGCAGCGTCGCCGAGATAGCTAACTATGGCTACACCTTC TRBJ1-2 TRBV29-1 many - 13
CASSFAGGQETQYF TGCGCCAGCAGCTTCGCGGGGGGCCAAGAGACCCAGTACTTC TRBJ2-5 TRBV5-1 - TRBD2 14
CATSGVLAGDTGELFF TGTGCCACCAGTGGCGTTTTGGCAGGGGACACCGGGGAGCTGTTTTTT TRBJ2-2 TRBV24-1 few - 16
CASSFRLQETQYF TGCGCCAGCAGCTTCCGGCTCCAAGAGACCCAGTACTTC TRBJ2-5 TRBV5-1 few - 13
CSVQTGEKLFF TGCAGCGTACAGACAGGCGAAAAACTGTTTTTT TRBJ1-4 TRBV29-1 many - 11
CASSMLTDNYGYTF TGTGCCAGCAGCATGCTGACAGACAACTATGGCTACACCTTC TRBJ1-2 TRBV7-9 many - 14
CASRPGQTNTEAFF TGTGCCAGCAGGCCGGGACAGACGAACACTGAAGCTTTCTTT TRBJ1-1 TRBV27 - TRBD1 14
CASSASGIYGYTF TGTGCCAGCAGCGCTTCCGGGATCTATGGCTACACCTTC TRBJ1-2 TRBV2 many - 13
CSASDSLLSFMNTEAFF TGCAGTGCTAGCGACAGCCTCCTCAGCTTCATGAACACTGAAGCTTTCTTT TRBJ1-1 TRBV20-1 many - 17
CASSSVPGQLGRYTF TGTGCCAGTAGCTCAGTTCCGGGACAGCTGGGACGCTACACCTTC TRBJ1-2 TRBV19 few TRBD1 15
CASSQQGGLEKLFF TGTGCCAGCAGTCAGCAGGGGGGATTAGAAAAACTGTTTTTT TRBJ1-4 TRBV6-1 once TRBD1 14
CASSTYRESRNQPQHF TGTGCCAGTAGTACCTATAGAGAGTCTAGGAATCAGCCCCAGCATTTT TRBJ1-5 TRBV19 - - 16
CSVTGTGGDTEAFF TGCAGCGTTACCGGGACAGGGGGGGACACTGAAGCTTTCTTT TRBJ1-1 TRBV29-1 - TRBD1 14